A single sample gave rise to the 7 T cell receptor beta chains below, sequenced in a study of response to subunit inactivated influenza vaccine. TCRdb independently ran MiXCR on the RT-PCR reads; one entry per CDR3 protein. The sample lists some 800,000 distinct CDR3 sequences, about 20% occurring once. The sample consisted of PBMCs from blood, taken 4 to 6 days after vaccination. The receptors come from a man in his fifties or sixties who received an inactivated influenza vaccine.

This chain connects TRBV3-1 to TRBJ2-5; tentative D call: TRBD1 (5 bases). V shed 1 base and J shed 5 bases, with 11 bases lying between them. The CDR3 runs to 14 residues. CDR1 and CDR2 (germline): LGHDT, YNNKEL (reference sequence). CDR3 protein: CASSQGQLRETQYF. The CDR3, as DNA: TGTGCCAGCAGCCAAGGACAGCTTCGGGAGACCCAGTACTTC.

The chain uses TRBV4-2 and TRBJ2-7; TRBD2 aligns across 11 bases. Unmatched junction bases numbered 6, after V lost 4 bases and J lost 1 base. Germline CDR1 LGHNA, CDR2 YNFKEQ. The CDR3 is 16 amino acids. Written as DNA, the CDR3 is TGTGCCAGCAGCCGCGCCGGGACTAGCGGTTCCTACGAGCAGTACTTC. It encodes CASSRAGTSGSYEQYF.

This clonotype was counted a few times. This sequence joins TRBV25-1 and TRBJ2-5; no reliable D call. Germline V CDR1 and CDR2: MGHDK, SYGVNS. Trimming shortened V by 1 base and J by 5 bases, and 5 bases separated the two germline ends. The CDR3 consists of 12 residues. CDR3 bases: TGTGCCAGCAGTGAATTCAGGGAGACCCAGTACTTC. It yields the protein CASSEFRETQYF. Variable domain in full (rest from reference TRBV25-1 and TRBJ2-5): EADIYQTPRYLVIGTGKKITLECSQTMGHDKMYWYQQDPGMELHLIHYSYGVNSTEKGDLSSESTVSRIRTEHFPLTLESARPSHTSQYLCASSEFRETQYFGPGTRLLVL.

This clonotype has just a few counts. V and J are TRBV24-1 and TRBJ2-1, with 8 positions matching TRBD1. With V trimmed by 6 bases and J by 12 bases, 6 bases remained unmatched. The CDR3 has 12 amino acids. Germline V lookup: CDR1 KGHDR, CDR2 SFDVKD. This chain's CDR3 is CATSTGGSGQFF. DNA for the CDR3: TGTGCCACCAGTACAGGGGGTTCCGGGCAGTTCTTC.

This clonotype was detected a few times. The CDR3 nucleotides are TGTGCCAGCAGTTACTCGTTGGCGGGAGGGATCATAGGCGAGCAGTACTTC. Encoded protein: CASSYSLAGGIIGEQYF. The V and J genes are TRBV6-5 and TRBJ2-7; 9 bases align to TRBD2. Germline CDR1 MNHEY, CDR2 SVGAGI. J lost 6 bases, V lost 0 bases, and 12 bases had no gene match. This CDR3 contains 17 residues.

The chain joins TRBV28 to TRBJ1-5; D gene unclear. The CDR3 extends over 11 amino acids. Germline V gene data show CDR1 as MDHEN and CDR2 as SYDVKM. Between the trimmed V and J ends, which lost 5 bases and 11 bases, there was a span of 10 bases. The CDR3 is CASSTVQSQHF. The CDR3 coding sequence is TGTGCCAGCAGTACGGTCCAGTCCCAGCATTTT.

The chain combines TRBV20-1 with TRBJ2-5; possibly TRBD2 for D (6 bases). V was clipped by 1 base and J by 5 bases, with 11 bases between them. The CDR3 is made up of 13 amino acids. Germline CDR1 and CDR2: DFQATT and SNEGSKA (reference sequence). CDR3 DNA sequence: TGCAGTGCTAGAGGGGAGGTAGCGGAGACCCAGTACTTC. It yields the protein CSARGEVAETQYF.